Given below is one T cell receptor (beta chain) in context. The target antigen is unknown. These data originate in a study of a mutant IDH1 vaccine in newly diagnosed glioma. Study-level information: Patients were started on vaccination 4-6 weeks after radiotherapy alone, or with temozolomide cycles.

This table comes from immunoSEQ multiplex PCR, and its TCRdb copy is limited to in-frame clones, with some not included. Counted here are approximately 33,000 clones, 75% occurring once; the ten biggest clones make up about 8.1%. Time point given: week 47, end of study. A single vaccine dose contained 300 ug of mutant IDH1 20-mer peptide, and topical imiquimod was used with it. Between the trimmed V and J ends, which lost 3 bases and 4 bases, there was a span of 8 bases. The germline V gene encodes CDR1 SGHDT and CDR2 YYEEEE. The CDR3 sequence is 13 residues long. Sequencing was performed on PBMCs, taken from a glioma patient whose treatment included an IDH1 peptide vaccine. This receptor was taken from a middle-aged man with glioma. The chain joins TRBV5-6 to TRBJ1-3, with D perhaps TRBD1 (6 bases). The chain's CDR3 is CASSSGQGNTIYF. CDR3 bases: TGTGCCAGCAGCTCAGGACAGGGAAACACCATATATTTT.